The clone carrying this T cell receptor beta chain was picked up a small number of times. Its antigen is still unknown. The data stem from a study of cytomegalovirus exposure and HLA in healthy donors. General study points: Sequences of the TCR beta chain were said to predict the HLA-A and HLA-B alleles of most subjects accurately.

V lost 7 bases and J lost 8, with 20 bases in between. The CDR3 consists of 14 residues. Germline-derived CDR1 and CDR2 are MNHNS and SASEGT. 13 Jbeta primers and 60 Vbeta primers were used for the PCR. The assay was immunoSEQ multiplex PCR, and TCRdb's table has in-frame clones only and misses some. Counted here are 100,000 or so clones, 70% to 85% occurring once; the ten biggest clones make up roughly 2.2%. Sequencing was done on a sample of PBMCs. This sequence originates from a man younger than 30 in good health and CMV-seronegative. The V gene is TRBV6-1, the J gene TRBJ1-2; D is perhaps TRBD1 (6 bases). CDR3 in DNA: TGTGCCAGCACCCCCTCGGGCAGGGGCGGCGGCTACACCTTC. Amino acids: CASTPSGRGGGYTF.